This note documents a single T cell receptor (beta chain) sequence. Original data processing: For nucleated cells, counts were estimated from reference gene primer amplification. The data were produced by immunoSEQ multiplex PCR, yet TCRdb's version contains in-frame clones alone and is incomplete. Clone size and V and J calls were adopted from that table, with D and trimming inferred from the DNA. This sample has about 36,000 clones, with approximately 75% found just once. Germline lookup yields CDR1 SGHVS and CDR2 FQNEAQ. This CDR3 is 16 amino acids long. V lost 3 bases and J 7 bases, leaving 18 bases between the germline ends. This sample was included in a study of blood T cell repertoires in COVID-19.

This receptor was identified in a human donor in a cohort sampled during active or convalescent COVID-19. The donor label of this sample is uncertain. The sample taken for sequencing was peripheral blood. The chain uses TRBV7-8 and TRBJ2-2, with D tentatively TRBD1 (6 bases). Here the CDR3 DNA reads TGTGCCAGCAGCTTCACCGGGACCACCAGGGGCGGGGAGCTGTTTTTT. This codes for CASSFTGTTRGGELFF. The variable domain in full, with the rest retrieved from reference TRBV7-8 and TRBJ2-2, is GAGVSQSPRYKVAKRGQDVALRCDPISGHVSLFWYQQALGQGPEFLTYFQNEAQLDKSGLPSDRFFAERPEGSVSTLKIQRTQQEDSAVYLCASSFTGTTRGGELFFGEGSRLTVL.